Sequencing of this T cell receptor beta chain was carried out in a study of OX40 agonist ivuxolimab in advanced cancers. A note on the overall study: Ivuxolimab, which targeted the costimulatory receptor OX40 (CD134), was an agonistic, fully human IgG2 monoclonal antibody. Intravenous ivuxolimab was administered to patients every 2 weeks at six dose levels: 0.01, 0.1, 0.3, 1.5, 3 and 10 mg/kg. Partial responses occurred in three dose-escalation patients: two with cutaneous melanoma and one with hepatocellular carcinoma. In the dose-escalation cohort, 75% to 90% of patients were male, and the mean age was 60 years with a range of roughly 23 to 90. Patients were allowed to have had prior anti-PD-1, anti-PD-L1 or anti-CTLA-4 therapy, and approximately 40% of the dose-escalation patients had previously received checkpoint inhibitors. The paper describes the monotherapy dose-escalation part (N of about 47 patients) of the phase I trial of ivuxolimab. The point of sequencing TCRbeta in the periphery was to test whether ivuxolimab changed TCR sequence diversity and drove clonal T-cell expansion. Of the approximately 50 dose-escalation patients, hepatocellular carcinoma was present in approximately 20, melanoma in roughly 15, renal cell carcinoma in 9 and head and neck cancer in 9.

Patients with a history of autoimmune disease or receiving systemic immunosuppression were excluded from the trial. Peripheral blood for TCR sequencing was collected from all dose cohorts at baseline, on cycle 4 day 1, and on cycle 7 day 1. The samples were taken from a phase I, first-in-human, multicenter, open-label dose-escalation trial of ivuxolimab. Adults with locally advanced or metastatic head and neck squamous cell, hepatocellular, melanoma or renal cell carcinoma were enrolled in the trial. Before TCR sequencing, CD4+ T cells and CD8+ T cells from peripheral blood were sorted into separate populations. For sequencing of the TCRbeta CDR3 region, genomic DNA was extracted from the sorted cells. TCRbeta CDR3 regions were sequenced using the immunoSEQ Assay. TCRdb carries this immuneACCESS record with in-frame sequences only. Its versions omit some clonotypes, under half of them owing to an unresolved V gene in the studies checked, with the rest unexplained. The sample contains more than 75,000 clones, about 85% of them found a single time. Together, the top ten hold roughly 0.8% of the sample.

Study-level results and caveats: Low levels of normalized T-cell clonal expansion were also seen in some nonresponding patients. On average, CD8+ T cells showed more expanded clones than CD4+ T cells after ivuxolimab. At doses of 0.1 to 3.0 mg/kg, clonal expansion of both CD4+ and CD8+ blood T cells was observed from baseline to week 6. Which antigens the clonally expanded peripheral T cells were specific for was not determined. In partial responders in the 0.1-3.0 mg/kg groups, normalized peripheral clonal expansion was found to be among the lowest, especially among CD8+ T cells.

Notes on this clone: What antigen it recognizes has not been identified. No quality values exist for individual bases; no much larger clone is one base distant.

The sample in question was CD4+ or CD8+ T cells sorted from blood, obtained in a trial of the OX40 agonist ivuxolimab. The sequence derives from an adult with an advanced solid tumor such as melanoma, head and neck, liver or kidney cancer.

Here is the DNA: TGTGCCAGCACCCGTGAGAGCTATGGCTACACCTTC. Translated, this gives CASTRESYGYTF. The V gene is TRBV6-1 and the J gene is TRBJ1-2; no confident D gene assignment can be made. Trimming removed 7 bases from V and 4 bases from J, leaving 10 bases between the germline ends. The germline V gene provides CDR1 MNHNS and CDR2 SASEGT. CDR3 length: 12 amino acids, cysteine to phenylalanine. Only the CDR3 DNA stays, 36 bases, in frame from base 1.